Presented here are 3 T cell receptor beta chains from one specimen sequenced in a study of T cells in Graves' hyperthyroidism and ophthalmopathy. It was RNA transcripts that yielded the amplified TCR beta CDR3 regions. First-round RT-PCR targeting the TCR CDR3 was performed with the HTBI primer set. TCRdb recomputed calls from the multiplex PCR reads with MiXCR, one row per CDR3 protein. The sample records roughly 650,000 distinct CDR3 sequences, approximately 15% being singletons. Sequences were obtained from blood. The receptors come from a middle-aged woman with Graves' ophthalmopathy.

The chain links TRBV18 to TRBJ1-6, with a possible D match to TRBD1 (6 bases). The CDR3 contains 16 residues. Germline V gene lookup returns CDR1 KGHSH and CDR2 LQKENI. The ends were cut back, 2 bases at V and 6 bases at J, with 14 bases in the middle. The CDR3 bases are TGTGCCAGCTCACCAGGACAGCTTTTACCTAATTCACCCCTCCACTTT. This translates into CASSPGQLLPNSPLHF.

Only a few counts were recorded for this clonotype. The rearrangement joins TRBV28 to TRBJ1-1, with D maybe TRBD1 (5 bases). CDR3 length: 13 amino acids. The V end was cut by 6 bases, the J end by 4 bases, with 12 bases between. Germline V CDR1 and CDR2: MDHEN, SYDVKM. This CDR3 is CASSLAGSTEAFF. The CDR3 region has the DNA TGTGCCAGCAGCCTAGCAGGGTCCACTGAAGCTTTCTTT.

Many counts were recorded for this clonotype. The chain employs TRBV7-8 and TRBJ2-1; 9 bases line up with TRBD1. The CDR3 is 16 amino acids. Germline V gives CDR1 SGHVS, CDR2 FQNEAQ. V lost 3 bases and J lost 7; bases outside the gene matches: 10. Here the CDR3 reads CASSFWVTGGRNEQFF. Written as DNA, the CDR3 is TGTGCCAGCAGCTTCTGGGTAACAGGGGGCAGGAATGAGCAGTTCTTC.